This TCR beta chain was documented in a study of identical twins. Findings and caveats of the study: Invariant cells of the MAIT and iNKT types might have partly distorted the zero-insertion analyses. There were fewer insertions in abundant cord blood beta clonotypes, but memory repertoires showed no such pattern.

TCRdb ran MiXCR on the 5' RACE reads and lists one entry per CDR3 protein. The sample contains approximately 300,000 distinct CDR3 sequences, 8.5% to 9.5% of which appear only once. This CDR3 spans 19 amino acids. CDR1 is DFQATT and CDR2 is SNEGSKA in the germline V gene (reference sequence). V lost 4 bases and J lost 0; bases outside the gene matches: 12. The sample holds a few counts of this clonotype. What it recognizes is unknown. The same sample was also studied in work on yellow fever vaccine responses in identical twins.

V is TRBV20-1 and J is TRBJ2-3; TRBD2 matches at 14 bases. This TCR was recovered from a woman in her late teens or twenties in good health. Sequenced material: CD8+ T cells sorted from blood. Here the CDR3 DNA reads TGCAGTGCTATTCCCCAAGGACTAGCGGGGGGTCCTAGCACAGATACGCAGTATTTT. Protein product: CSAIPQGLAGGPSTDTQYF.